Presented here are 18 T cell receptor beta chains from one specimen sequenced in a study of blood T cells in healthy people across ages. A sample-barcoded 5' primer and a J-beta primer mix were used in a second PCR of about 7 to 12 cycles. TCRdb processed the 5' RACE reads anew with MiXCR; each CDR3 protein has one entry. The sample yields 1.8 million or so distinct CDR3 sequences, around 42% seen once. Material: blood. The origin of the receptors is a human donor in good health.

V is TRBV7-9 and J is TRBJ1-2; the match to TRBD1 covers 7 bases. The junction had 3 bases not matched to a gene; V was cut back by 0 bases and J by 8 bases. This CDR3 is 13 amino acids long. Germline lookup yields CDR1 SEHNR and CDR2 FQNEAQ (reference sequence). This CDR3 is CASSLATGSGYTF. The DNA for the CDR3 is TGTGCCAGCAGCTTAGCGACAGGGAGCGGCTACACCTTC.

As DNA, the CDR3 is TGCAGCGTCTGGACAGGGGGCTCCTACAATGAGCAGTTCTTC. Its translation is CSVWTGGSYNEQFF. The chain carries TRBV29-1 and TRBJ2-1; 10 bases align to TRBD1. Germline V gene lookup returns CDR1 SQVTM and CDR2 ANQGSEA. The ends lost 6 bases at V and 0 bases at J; junction bases unmatched: 2. The CDR3 covers 14 residues.

CDR3 nucleotide sequence: TGTGCCAGCAGTACGGGGTCAGCAGATACGCAGTATTTT. The encoded protein is CASSTGSADTQYF. The chain couples TRBV12-3 or TRBV12-4 to TRBJ2-3, with a tentative D call TRBD2 (5 bases). CDR3 length: 13 residues. Trimming took 5 bases from V and 4 from J, leaving 10 bases between them.

The chain employs TRBV6-2 or TRBV6-3 and TRBJ2-1; maybe TRBD2 (6 bases). CDR3 length equals 15 residues. The germline V gene has CDR1 MNHEY and CDR2 SVGEGT. Trimming cost V 5 bases and J 0 bases, with 11 bases left between them. The CDR3 protein is CASSNAGSSYNEQFF. The CDR3 coding sequence is TGTGCCAGCAGTAACGCGGGGAGCTCCTACAATGAGCAGTTCTTC.

This chain connects TRBV5-1 to TRBJ2-5, with D hard to call. The CDR3 has 15 residues. Germline assignment: CDR1 SGHRS and CDR2 YFSETQ. Trimming pared 0 bases from V and 5 bases from J, leaving 14 bases between. CDR3 nucleotide sequence: TGCGCCAGCAGCTTGGCCTTAGGACCGACGGAGACCCAGTACTTC. It yields the protein CASSLALGPTETQYF.

The V and J genes are TRBV9 and TRBJ2-1; 7 positions agree with TRBD2. The ends lost 2 bases at V and 8 bases at J; junction bases unmatched: 7. Germline loops: CDR1 SGDLS, CDR2 YYNGEE. The CDR3 consists of 14 residues. CDR3 loop: CASSVGGEAYEQFF. DNA of the CDR3: TGTGCCAGCAGCGTTGGGGGGGAGGCATATGAGCAGTTCTTC.

This chain joins TRBV5-1 and TRBJ2-5; weak D call: TRBD2 (5 bases). Germline lookup yields CDR1 SGHRS and CDR2 YFSETQ. The CDR3 totals 14 residues. V shed 6 bases and J shed 0 bases, with 12 bases lying between them. For the CDR3, the DNA is TGCGCCAGCATGCCCGGGAATCACCAAGAGACCCAGTACTTC. It translates to CASMPGNHQETQYF.

The chain links TRBV7-6 to TRBJ1-3, with D possibly being TRBD1 (6 bases). Per the germline V gene, CDR1 is SGHVS and CDR2 is FNYEAQ. This CDR3 spans 15 amino acids. Trimming stripped 1 base from V and 8 bases from J, with 15 bases between. CDR3 amino acids: CASSLGAAGAYTIYF. DNA of the CDR3: TGTGCCAGCAGCTTAGGGGCGGCAGGGGCGTACACCATATATTTT.

V usage is TRBV9 and J usage is TRBJ1-2; D not resolved. Deletions cut 0 bases from V and 3 bases from J, with 12 bases between. The CDR3 runs 15 residues. Germline assignment: CDR1 SGDLS and CDR2 YYNGEE. DNA of the CDR3: TGTGCCAGCAGCGTAGCTATTACCCAGGACTATGGCTACACCTTC. Encoded protein: CASSVAITQDYGYTF.

There are many counts of this clonotype. The chain carries TRBV28 and TRBJ2-7; D may be TRBD1 (6 bases). V lost 3 bases and J 2 bases, leaving 11 bases between the germline ends. Germline CDR1 and CDR2: MDHEN and SYDVKM. The CDR3 runs 14 residues. The CDR3 nucleotides are TGTGCCAGCAGTTTTTACGCAGGGGCCTACGAGCAGTACTTC. Amino acids: CASSFYAGAYEQYF.

The CDR3 protein is CASSPGTRNYEQYF. The CDR3 bases are TGTGCCAGCTCACCAGGGACCAGAAACTACGAGCAGTACTTC. The chain is built from TRBV18 and TRBJ2-7, with D perhaps matching TRBD1 or TRBD2 (5 bases each). The length of the CDR3 is 14 residues. With 2 bases removed from V and 3 bases from J, the gap between germline ends came to 11 bases. Germline CDR1 and CDR2: KGHSH and LQKENI.

The V gene is TRBV7-6, the J gene TRBJ1-1, with D perhaps TRBD1 (5 bases). This CDR3 has 16 amino acids. Looked up from germline, CDR1 is SGHVS and CDR2 is FNYEAQ. V was pared by 2 bases and J by 4 bases, with 17 bases between. This CDR3 is CASSLTERGGSTEAFF. The CDR3 region has the DNA TGTGCCAGCAGCTTAACCGAGAGGGGTGGGAGCACTGAAGCTTTCTTT.

In this sample, this clonotype turned up many times. CDR3 region: CASSGAGSSYNEQFF. The CDR3 DNA is TGTGCCAGCAGTGGAGCCGGCAGCTCCTACAATGAGCAGTTCTTC. The chain joins TRBV25-1 to TRBJ2-1; no definite D call. Trimming stripped 4 bases from V and 0 bases from J, with 10 bases between. Germline CDR1 is MGHDK and CDR2 is SYGVNS. This CDR3 spans 15 amino acids.

This clonotype has more than one count but fewer than ten. The chain has TRBV7-2 and TRBJ1-4, with D tentatively TRBD1 (5 bases). The CDR3 spans 15 residues. V lost 2 bases, J lost 8 bases, and 15 bases lay in between. Germline V CDR1 and CDR2: SGHTA, FQGNSA. CDR3 in amino acids: CASSLSQGVREKLFF. As DNA, the CDR3 is TGTGCCAGCAGCTTATCCCAAGGGGTGCGGGAAAAACTGTTTTTT.

The chain links TRBV4-1 to TRBJ2-1; possibly TRBD2 for D (6 bases). This CDR3 spans 17 amino acids. Trimming shortened V by 2 bases and J by 10 bases, and 24 bases separated the two germline ends. The germline V gene encodes CDR1 MGHRA and CDR2 YSYEKL. The CDR3 bases are TGCGCCAGCAGCCAAACTCCCACGCCGGGGGAGGCGGGGGAGCAGTTCTTC. Encoded protein: CASSQTPTPGEAGEQFF.

V usage is TRBV28 and J usage is TRBJ1-2; D is perhaps TRBD1 (6 bases). Germline V gene data show CDR1 as MDHEN and CDR2 as SYDVKM. This CDR3 has 15 residues. V shed 6 bases and J shed 2 bases, with 16 bases lying between them. The CDR3 is CASRIQGRLNYGYTF. The CDR3 nucleotides read TGTGCCAGCAGGATACAGGGACGGCTAAACTATGGCTACACCTTC.

This clonotype was detected only a few times. The V gene is TRBV4-2, the J gene TRBJ2-3; 13 nucleotides line up with TRBD2. The CDR3 has 13 residues. The V gene's germline CDR1 is LGHNA and CDR2 YNFKEQ. V dropped 3 bases and J dropped 12; count of bases not matched to a gene: 3. The CDR3 bases are TGTGCCAGCAGCCACGGACTAGCGGGGGTACAGTATTTT. It translates to CASSHGLAGVQYF.

V is TRBV24-1 and J is TRBJ2-3; 8 bases fit TRBD2. Germline V lookup: CDR1 KGHDR, CDR2 SFDVKD. There are 15 residues in the CDR3. V lost 2 bases and J lost 6; bases outside the gene matches: 6. The CDR3 loop reads CATSDSSGGYDTQYF. The CDR3 coding sequence is TGTGCCACCAGTGATTCAAGCGGGGGATACGATACGCAGTATTTT.